The subject of this entry is one T cell receptor (beta chain). Germline V CDR1 and CDR2: KGHDR, SFDVKD. Trimming removed 4 bases from V and 6 bases from J, with 19 bases in between. The CDR3 loop spans 16 amino acids. This entry belongs to a study of blood T cell repertoires in COVID-19. As processed by the authors: Estimated nucleated cell counts came from reference gene primer amplification. Only in-frame clones appear in the TCRdb table, and some are missing; sequencing was by immunoSEQ multiplex PCR. V, J and clone size are taken as reported in that table, and D and trimming were inferred from the DNA itself. The sample records 540,000 or so clones, approximately 91% being singletons.

The clonotype comes from a woman aged 45-65 years with COVID-19, enrolled during active disease. The chain couples TRBV24-1 to TRBJ2-3; no clear D. The material sequenced was peripheral blood. The CDR3: CATSDPDLGEEDTQYF. As DNA, the CDR3 is TGTGCCACCAGTGACCCTGACCTTGGTGAGGAGGATACGCAGTATTTT.